This T cell receptor (beta chain) was obtained from a study of blood T cell repertoires in COVID-19. Between the trimmed V and J ends, which lost 6 bases and 1 base, there was a span of 10 bases. The CDR3 is 14 amino acids. Germline V gene lookup returns CDR1 MNHEY and CDR2 SVGAGI. Libraries were prepared by immunoSEQ multiplex PCR; TCRdb keeps only in-frame clonotypes and omits some of them. The table shows 400,000 to 550,000 clones, with 85% to 90% occurring only once. As to this clone: Different DNA sequences within this sample yield the same CDR3.

The TCR originated in a woman in her 30s with acute or convalescent COVID-19. Sequencing used peripheral blood. The chain links TRBV6-5 to TRBJ1-5; D might be TRBD1 (5 bases). For the CDR3, the DNA is TGTGCCAGCAGCCGAGACAGAAGCAATCAGCCCCAGCATTTT. The encoded protein is CASSRDRSNQPQHF.